This entry lists 3 T cell receptor beta chains sequenced from one sample in a study of technical replicates of blood from a few donors. The repertoire was sequenced with immunoSEQ multiplex PCR; TCRdb's copy has only in-frame clones and lacks some. The table records some 68,000 clones, around 95% of them present only once. The sequenced material came from T cells isolated from PBMCs. These receptor sequences come from a human donor in good health.

This chain joins TRBV30 and TRBJ1-1, with 10 bases matching TRBD1. The CDR3 runs to 13 residues. Germline V gene sequence: CDR1 GTSNPN, CDR2 SVGIG (reference sequence). V shed 5 bases and J 12 bases; nucleotides not matched to a gene: 12. The CDR3 DNA sequence: TGTGCCTGGTCGGGTTGGGGACAGGGGAAAACTTTCTTT. Protein product: CAWSGWGQGKTFF. The whole variable domain, filled in from reference TRBV30 and TRBJ1-1, reads SQTIHQWPATLVQPVGSPLSLECTVEGTSNPNLYWYRQAAGRGLQLLFYSVGIGQISSEVPQNLSASRPQDRQFILSSKKLLLSDSGFYLCAWSGWGQGKTFFGQGTRLTVV.

The genes are TRBV25-1 and TRBJ2-2; TRBD2 matches 8 bases. Germline V gives CDR1 MGHDK, CDR2 SYGVNS. The CDR3 covers 13 residues. V dropped 6 bases and J dropped 8; count of bases not matched to a gene: 5. DNA for the CDR3: TGTGCCAGCAGGGACAGACTAGCGGGGGAGCTGTTTTTT. Its protein product is CASRDRLAGELFF.

The chain combines TRBV28 with TRBJ1-4, with a weak D call TRBD1 (5 bases). Looked up from germline, CDR1 is MDHEN and CDR2 is SYDVKM. This CDR3 has 17 amino acids. Trimming shortened V by 6 bases and J by 0 bases, and 17 bases separated the two germline ends. Written as DNA, the CDR3 is TGTGCCAGCAGGTATTCATCAGGGAACCCAACTAATGAAAAACTGTTTTTT. It yields the protein CASRYSSGNPTNEKLFF.